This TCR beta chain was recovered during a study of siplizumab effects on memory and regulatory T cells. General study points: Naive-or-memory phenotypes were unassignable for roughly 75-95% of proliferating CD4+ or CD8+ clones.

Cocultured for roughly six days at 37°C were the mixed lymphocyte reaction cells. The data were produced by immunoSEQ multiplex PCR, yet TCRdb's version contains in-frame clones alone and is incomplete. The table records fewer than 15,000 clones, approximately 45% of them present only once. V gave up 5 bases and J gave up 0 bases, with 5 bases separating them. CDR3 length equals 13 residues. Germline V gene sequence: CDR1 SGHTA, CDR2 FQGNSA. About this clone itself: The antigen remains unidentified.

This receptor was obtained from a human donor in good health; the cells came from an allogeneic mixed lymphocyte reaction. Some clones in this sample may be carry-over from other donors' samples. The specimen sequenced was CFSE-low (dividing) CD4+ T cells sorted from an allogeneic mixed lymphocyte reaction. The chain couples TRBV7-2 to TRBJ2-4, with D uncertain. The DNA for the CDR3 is TGTGCCAGCAGCGGGCTAGCCAAAAACATTCAGTACTTC. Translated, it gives CASSGLAKNIQYF.